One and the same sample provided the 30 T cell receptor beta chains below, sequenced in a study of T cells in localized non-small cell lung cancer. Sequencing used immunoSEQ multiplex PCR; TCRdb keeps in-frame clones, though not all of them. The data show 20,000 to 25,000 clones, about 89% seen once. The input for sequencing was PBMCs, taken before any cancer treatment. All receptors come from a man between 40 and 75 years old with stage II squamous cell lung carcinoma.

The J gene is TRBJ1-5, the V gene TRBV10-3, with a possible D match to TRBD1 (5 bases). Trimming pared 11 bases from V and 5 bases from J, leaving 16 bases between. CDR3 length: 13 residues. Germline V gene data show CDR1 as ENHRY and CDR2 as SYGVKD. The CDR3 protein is CAADGGRDQPQHF. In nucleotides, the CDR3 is TGTGCCGCCGATGGGGGACGGGATCAGCCCCAGCATTTT.

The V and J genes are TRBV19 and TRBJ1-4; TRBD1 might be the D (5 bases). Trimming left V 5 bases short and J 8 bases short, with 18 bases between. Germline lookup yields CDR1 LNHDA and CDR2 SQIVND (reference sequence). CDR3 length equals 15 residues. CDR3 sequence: CASSPSRDPGEKLFF. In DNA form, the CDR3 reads TGTGCCAGTAGTCCCTCCCGGGACCCTGGGGAAAAACTGTTTTTT. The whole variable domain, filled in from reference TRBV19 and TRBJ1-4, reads DGGITQSPKYLFRKEGQNVTLSCEQNLNHDAMYWYRQDPGQGLRLIYYSQIVNDFQKGDIAEGYSVSREKKESFPLTVTSAQKNPTAFYLCASSPSRDPGEKLFFGSGTQLSVL.

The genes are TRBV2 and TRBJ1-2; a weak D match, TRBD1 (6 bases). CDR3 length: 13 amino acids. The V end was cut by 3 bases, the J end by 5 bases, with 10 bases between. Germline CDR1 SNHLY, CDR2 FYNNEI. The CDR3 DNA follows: TGTGCCAGCAGTGACAGGGGATTATATGGCTACACCTTC. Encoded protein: CASSDRGLYGYTF.

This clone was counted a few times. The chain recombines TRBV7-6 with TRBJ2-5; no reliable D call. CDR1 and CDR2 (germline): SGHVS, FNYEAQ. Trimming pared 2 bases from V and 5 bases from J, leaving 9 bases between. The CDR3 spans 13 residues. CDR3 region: CASSLYSQETQYF. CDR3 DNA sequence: TGTGCCAGCAGCTTATATAGCCAGGAGACCCAGTACTTC. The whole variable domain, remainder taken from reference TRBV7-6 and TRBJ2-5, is GAGVSQSPRYKVTKRGQDVALRCDPISGHVSLYWYRQALGQGPEFLTYFNYEAQQDKSGLPNDRFSAERPEGSISTLTIQRTEQRDSAMYRCASSLYSQETQYFGPGTRLLVL.

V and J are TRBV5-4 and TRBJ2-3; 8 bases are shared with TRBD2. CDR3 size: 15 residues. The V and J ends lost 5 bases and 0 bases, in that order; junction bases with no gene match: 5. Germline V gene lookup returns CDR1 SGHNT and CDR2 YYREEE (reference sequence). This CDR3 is CASSPAGGSTDTQYF. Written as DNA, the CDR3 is TGTGCCAGCAGTCCTGCGGGGGGCAGCACAGATACGCAGTATTTT.

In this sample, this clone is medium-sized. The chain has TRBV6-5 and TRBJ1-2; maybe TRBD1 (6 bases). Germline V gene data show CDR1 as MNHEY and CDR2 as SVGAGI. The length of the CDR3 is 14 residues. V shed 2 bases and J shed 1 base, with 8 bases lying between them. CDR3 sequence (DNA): TGTGCCAGCAGTTACCGGGACAATAACTATGGCTACACCTTC. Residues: CASSYRDNNYGYTF.

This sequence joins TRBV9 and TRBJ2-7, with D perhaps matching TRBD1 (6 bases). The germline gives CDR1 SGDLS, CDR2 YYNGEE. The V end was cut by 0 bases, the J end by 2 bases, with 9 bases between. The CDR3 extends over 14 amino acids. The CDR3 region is CASSVGAGAYEQYF. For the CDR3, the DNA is TGTGCCAGCAGCGTAGGGGCAGGGGCCTACGAGCAGTACTTC.

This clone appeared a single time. CDR3 bases: TGTGCCTGCCAGTGGGGTTCGGGTTTTGGCTACACCTTC. Translated: CACQWGSGFGYTF. The chain combines TRBV30 with TRBJ1-2; D unclear. Trimming cost V 6 bases and J 7 bases, with 18 bases left between them. CDR1 is GTSNPN and CDR2 is SVGIG in the germline V gene (reference sequence). This CDR3 region has 13 residues. Complete variable domain (other parts from reference TRBV30 and TRBJ1-2): SQTIHQWPATLVQPVGSPLSLECTVEGTSNPNLYWYRQAAGRGLQLLFYSVGIGQISSEVPQNLSASRPQDRQFILSSKKLLLSDSGFYLCACQWGSGFGYTFGSGTRLTVV.

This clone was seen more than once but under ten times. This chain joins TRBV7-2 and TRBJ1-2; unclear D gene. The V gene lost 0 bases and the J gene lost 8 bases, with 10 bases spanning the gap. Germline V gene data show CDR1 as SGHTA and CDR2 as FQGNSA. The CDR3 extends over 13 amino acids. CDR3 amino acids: CASSLAGSGGYTF. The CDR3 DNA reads TGTGCCAGCAGCTTAGCTGGAAGTGGCGGCTACACCTTC.

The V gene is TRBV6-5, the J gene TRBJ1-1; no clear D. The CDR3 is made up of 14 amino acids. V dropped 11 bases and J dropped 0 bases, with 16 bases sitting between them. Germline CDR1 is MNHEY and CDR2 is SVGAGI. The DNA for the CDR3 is TGTGCCTCACTAGGGAGAACGTTGAACACTGAAGCTTTCTTT. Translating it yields CASLGRTLNTEAFF.

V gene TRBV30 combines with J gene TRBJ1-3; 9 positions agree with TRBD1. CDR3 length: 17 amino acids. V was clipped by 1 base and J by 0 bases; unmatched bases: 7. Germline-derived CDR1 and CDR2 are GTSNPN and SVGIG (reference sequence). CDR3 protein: CAWSAAGQGHSGNTIYF. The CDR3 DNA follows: TGTGCCTGGAGTGCAGCCGGACAGGGGCACTCTGGAAACACCATATATTTT.

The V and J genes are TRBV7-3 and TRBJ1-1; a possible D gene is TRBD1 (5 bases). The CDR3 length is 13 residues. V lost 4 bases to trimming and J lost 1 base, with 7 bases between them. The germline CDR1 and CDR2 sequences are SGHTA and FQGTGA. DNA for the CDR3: TGTGCCAGCAGCTACCAGGGGAACACTGAAGCTTTCTTT. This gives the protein CASSYQGNTEAFF.

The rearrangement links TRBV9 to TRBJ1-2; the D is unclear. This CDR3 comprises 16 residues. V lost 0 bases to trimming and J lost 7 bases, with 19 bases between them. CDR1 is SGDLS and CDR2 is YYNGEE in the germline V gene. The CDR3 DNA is TGTGCCAGCAGCGTAGCTAGCTCCCCTCTGAAGGGTGGCTACACCTTC. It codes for CASSVASSPLKGGYTF.

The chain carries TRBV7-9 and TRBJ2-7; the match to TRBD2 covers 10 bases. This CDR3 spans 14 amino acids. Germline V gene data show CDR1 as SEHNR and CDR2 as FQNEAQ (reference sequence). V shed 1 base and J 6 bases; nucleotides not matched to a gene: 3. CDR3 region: CASSLGGLAVEQYF. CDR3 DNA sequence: TGTGCCAGCAGCTTAGGTGGACTAGCGGTCGAGCAGTACTTC.

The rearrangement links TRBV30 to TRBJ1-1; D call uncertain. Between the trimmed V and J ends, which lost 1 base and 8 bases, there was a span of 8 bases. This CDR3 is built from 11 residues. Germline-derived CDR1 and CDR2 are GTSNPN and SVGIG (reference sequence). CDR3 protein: CAWSELEEAFF. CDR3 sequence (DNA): TGTGCCTGGAGTGAGTTGGAAGAAGCTTTCTTT. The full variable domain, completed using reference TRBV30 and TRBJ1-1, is SQTIHQWPATLVQPVGSPLSLECTVEGTSNPNLYWYRQAAGRGLQLLFYSVGIGQISSEVPQNLSASRPQDRQFILSSKKLLLSDSGFYLCAWSELEEAFFGQGTRLTVV.

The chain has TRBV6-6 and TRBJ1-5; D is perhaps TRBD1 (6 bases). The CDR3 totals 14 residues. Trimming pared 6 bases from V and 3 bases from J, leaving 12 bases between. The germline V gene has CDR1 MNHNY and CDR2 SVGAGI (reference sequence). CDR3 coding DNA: TGTGCCAGCAGCCTCGAGGGGGACAATCAGCCCCAGCATTTT. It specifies CASSLEGDNQPQHF.

The CDR3 reads CASSLEDSSGVTGELFF. Here the CDR3 DNA reads TGCGCCAGCAGCTTGGAAGACAGTAGCGGGGTCACCGGGGAGCTGTTTTTT. V usage is TRBV5-1 and J usage is TRBJ2-2, with 8 bases that match TRBD2. The germline V gene encodes CDR1 SGHRS and CDR2 YFSETQ. The CDR3 length is 17 residues. Trimming cost V 0 bases and J 4 bases; bases outside gene matches: 8.

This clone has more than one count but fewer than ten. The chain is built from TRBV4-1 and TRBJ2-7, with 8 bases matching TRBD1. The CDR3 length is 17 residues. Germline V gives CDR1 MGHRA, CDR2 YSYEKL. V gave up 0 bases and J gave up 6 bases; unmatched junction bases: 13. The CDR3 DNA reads TGCGCCAGCAGCCAAGATTTGCAGGGGGCGCAAAGTCCCGAGCAGTACTTC. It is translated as CASSQDLQGAQSPEQYF.

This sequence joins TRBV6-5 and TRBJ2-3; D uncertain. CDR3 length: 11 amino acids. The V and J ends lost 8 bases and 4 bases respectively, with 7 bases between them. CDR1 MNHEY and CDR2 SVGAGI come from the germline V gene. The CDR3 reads CASSRADTQYF. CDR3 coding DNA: TGTGCCAGCTCCCGGGCAGATACGCAGTATTTT.

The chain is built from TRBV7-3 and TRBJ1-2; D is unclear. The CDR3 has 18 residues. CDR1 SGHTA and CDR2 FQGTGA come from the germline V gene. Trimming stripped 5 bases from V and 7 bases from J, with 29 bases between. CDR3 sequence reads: CASSPNTRTNASMVGYTF. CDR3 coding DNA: TGTGCCAGCAGCCCAAACACTAGGACCAATGCTTCTATGGTTGGCTACACCTTC.

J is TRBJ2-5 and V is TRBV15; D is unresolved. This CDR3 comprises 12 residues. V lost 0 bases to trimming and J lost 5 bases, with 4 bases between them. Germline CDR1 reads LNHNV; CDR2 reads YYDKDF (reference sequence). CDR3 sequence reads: CATSRDLETQYF. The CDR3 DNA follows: TGTGCCACCAGCAGAGATCTTGAGACCCAGTACTTC.

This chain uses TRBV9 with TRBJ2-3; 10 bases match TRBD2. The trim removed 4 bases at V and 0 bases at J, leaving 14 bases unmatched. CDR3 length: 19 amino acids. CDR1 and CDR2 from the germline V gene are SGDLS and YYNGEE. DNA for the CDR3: TGTGCCAGCAGCCCCCGGGTAGCGGGGGGCGGGGGTAGCACAGATACGCAGTATTTT. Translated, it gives CASSPRVAGGGGSTDTQYF.

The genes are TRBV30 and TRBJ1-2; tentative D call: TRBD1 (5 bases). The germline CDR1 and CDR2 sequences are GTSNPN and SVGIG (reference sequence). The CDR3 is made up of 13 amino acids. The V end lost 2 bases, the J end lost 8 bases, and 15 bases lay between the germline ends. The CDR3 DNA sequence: TGTGCCTGGAGTCGGGTGGGACCGGAGGGCTACACCTTC. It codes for CAWSRVGPEGYTF. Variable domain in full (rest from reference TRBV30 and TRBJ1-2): SQTIHQWPATLVQPVGSPLSLECTVEGTSNPNLYWYRQAAGRGLQLLFYSVGIGQISSEVPQNLSASRPQDRQFILSSKKLLLSDSGFYLCAWSRVGPEGYTFGSGTRLTVV.

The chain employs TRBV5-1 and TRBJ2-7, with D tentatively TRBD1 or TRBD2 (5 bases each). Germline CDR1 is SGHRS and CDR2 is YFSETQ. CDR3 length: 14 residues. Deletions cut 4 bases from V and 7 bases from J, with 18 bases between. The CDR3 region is CASSPVRGTNEQYF. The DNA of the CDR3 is TGCGCCAGCAGCCCAGTTAGAGGGACGAATGAGCAGTACTTC.

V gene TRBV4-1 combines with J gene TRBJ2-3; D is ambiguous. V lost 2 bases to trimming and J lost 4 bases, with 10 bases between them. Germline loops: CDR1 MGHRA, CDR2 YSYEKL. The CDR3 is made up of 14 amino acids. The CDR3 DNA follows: TGCGCCAGCAGCCAATTTGTTCAGCCAGATACGCAGTATTTT. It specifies CASSQFVQPDTQYF.

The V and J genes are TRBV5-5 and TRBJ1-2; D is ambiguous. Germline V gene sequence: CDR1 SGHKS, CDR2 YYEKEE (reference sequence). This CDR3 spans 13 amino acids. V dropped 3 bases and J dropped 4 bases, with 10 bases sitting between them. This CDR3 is CASSWDSVYGYTF. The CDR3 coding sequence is TGTGCCAGCAGCTGGGATTCTGTCTATGGCTACACCTTC.

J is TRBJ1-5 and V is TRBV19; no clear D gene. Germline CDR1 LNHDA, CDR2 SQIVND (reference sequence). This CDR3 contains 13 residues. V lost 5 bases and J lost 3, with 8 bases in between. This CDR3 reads CASSRPPNQPQHF. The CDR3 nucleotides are TGTGCCAGTAGTCGTCCGCCCAATCAGCCCCAGCATTTT. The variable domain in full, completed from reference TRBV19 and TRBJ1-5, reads DGGITQSPKYLFRKEGQNVTLSCEQNLNHDAMYWYRQDPGQGLRLIYYSQIVNDFQKGDIAEGYSVSREKKESFPLTVTSAQKNPTAFYLCASSRPPNQPQHFGDGTRLSIL.

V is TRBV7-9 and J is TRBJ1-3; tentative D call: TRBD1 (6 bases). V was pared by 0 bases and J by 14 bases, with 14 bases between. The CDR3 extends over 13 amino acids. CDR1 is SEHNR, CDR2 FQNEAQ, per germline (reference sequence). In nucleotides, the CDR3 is TGTGCCAGCAGCTTAGCGACGGGGGCCGGACTATATTTT. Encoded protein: CASSLATGAGLYF.

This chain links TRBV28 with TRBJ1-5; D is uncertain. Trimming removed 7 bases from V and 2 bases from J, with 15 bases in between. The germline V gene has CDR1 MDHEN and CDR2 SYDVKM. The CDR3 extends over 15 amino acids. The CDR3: CASKLPIWGNQPQHF. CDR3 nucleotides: TGTGCCAGCAAACTTCCAATCTGGGGCAATCAGCCCCAGCATTTT.

As DNA, the CDR3 is TGTGCCAGCAGTCCCTCACAGGTCCATACGCAGTATTTT. This codes for CASSPSQVHTQYF. The chain links TRBV6-6 to TRBJ2-3, with D possibly being TRBD1 (5 bases). Deletions cut 5 bases from V and 7 bases from J, with 13 bases between. Germline V CDR1 and CDR2: MNHNY, SVGAGI (reference sequence). The CDR3 is made up of 13 amino acids.